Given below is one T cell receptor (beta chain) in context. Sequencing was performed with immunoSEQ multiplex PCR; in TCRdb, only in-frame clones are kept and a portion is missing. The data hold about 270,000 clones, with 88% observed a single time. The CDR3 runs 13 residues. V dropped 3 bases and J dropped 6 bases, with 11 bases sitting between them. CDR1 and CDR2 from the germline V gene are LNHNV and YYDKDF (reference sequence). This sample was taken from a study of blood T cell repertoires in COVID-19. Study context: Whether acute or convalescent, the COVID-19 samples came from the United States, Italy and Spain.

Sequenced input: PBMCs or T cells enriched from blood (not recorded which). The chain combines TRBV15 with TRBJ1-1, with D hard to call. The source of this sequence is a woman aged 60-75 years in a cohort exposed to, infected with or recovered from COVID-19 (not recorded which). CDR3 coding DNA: TGTGCCACCAGCAGGGCAGCGAGCGCTGAAGCTTTCTTT. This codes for CATSRAASAEAFF.